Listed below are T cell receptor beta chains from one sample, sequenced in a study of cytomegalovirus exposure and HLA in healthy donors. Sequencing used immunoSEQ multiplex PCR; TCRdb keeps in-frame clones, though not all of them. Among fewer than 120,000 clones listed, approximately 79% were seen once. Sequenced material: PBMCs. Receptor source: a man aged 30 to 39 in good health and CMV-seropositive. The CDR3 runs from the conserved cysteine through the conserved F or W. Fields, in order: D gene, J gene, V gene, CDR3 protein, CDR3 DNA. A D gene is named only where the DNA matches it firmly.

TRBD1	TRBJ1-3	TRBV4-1	CASSQDIQGALGNTIYF	TGCGCCAGCAGCCAAGATATACAGGGGGCCTTGGGAAACACCATATATTTT
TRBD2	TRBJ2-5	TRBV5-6	CASSLEGVSGVKETQYF	TGTGCCAGCAGCTTGGAAGGGGTTAGCGGGGTTAAAGAGACCCAGTACTTC
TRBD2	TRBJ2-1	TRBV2	CASRERIGLAGDEQFF	TGTGCCAGCAGAGAGAGAATCGGGCTAGCGGGGGATGAGCAGTTCTTC
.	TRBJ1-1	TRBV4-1	CASSQEGNPYTEAFF	TGCGCCAGCAGCCAAGAGGGCAATCCCTACACTGAAGCTTTCTTT
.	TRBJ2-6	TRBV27	CASSRQHPSGANVLTF	TGTGCCAGCAGTCGACAGCATCCCTCTGGGGCCAACGTCCTGACTTTC
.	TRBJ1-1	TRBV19	CASSMQGMNTEAFF	TGTGCCAGTAGTATGCAGGGGATGAACACTGAAGCTTTCTTT
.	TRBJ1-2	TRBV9	CASSGTRTAYGYTF	TGTGCCAGCAGCGGAACAAGGACAGCCTATGGCTACACCTTC
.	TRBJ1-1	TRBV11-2	CASSWAGFGNTEAFF	TGTGCCAGCAGCTGGGCGGGGTTTGGGAACACTGAAGCTTTCTTT
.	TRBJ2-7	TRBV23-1	CASSHRNYEQYF	TGCGCCAGCAGCCACAGGAACTACGAGCAGTACTTC
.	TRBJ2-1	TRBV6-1	CASSEGAYEQFF	TGTGCCAGCAGTGAGGGGGCTTATGAGCAGTTCTTC
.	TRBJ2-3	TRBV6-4	CASSDSFESTDTQYF	TGTGCCAGCAGTGACTCCTTCGAGAGCACAGATACGCAGTATTTT
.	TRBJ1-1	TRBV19	CASTPAGGGRTEAFF	TGTGCCAGTACCCCTGCCGGGGGAGGGCGCACTGAAGCTTTCTTT
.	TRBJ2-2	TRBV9	CASSVVTGELFF	TGTGCCAGCAGCGTAGTAACCGGGGAGCTGTTTTTT
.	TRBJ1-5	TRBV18	CASSQGQPSNQPQHF	TGTGCCAGCTCACAGGGACAACCTAGCAATCAGCCCCAGCATTTT
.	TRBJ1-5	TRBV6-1	CASSAPDNGNQPQHF	TGTGCCAGCAGTGCCCCTGACAACGGCAATCAGCCCCAGCATTTT
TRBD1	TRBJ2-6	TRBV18	CASSHDRGRGSGANVLTF	TGTGCCAGCTCACACGACAGGGGGCGTGGGTCTGGGGCCAACGTCCTGACTTTC
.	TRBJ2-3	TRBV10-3	CAITGQISTDTQYF	TGTGCCATCACGGGACAAATTAGCACAGATACGCAGTATTTT
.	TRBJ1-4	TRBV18	CASSPGHIYEKLFF	TGTGCCAGCTCACCGGGGCACATCTACGAAAAACTGTTTTTT
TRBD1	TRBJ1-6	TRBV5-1	CASSLSSTGGNSPLHF	TGCGCCAGCAGCTTATCTTCGACAGGGGGAAATTCACCCCTCCACTTT